This T cell receptor beta chain emerged from a study of shared clonotypes between healthy human individuals. The authors ran the assay at deep level. Measured with immunoSEQ multiplex PCR; TCRdb has only the in-frame clones, and not every one. The sample lists some 1,600,000 clones, 98% occurring once. General study findings and limits: Sequencing of the sorted subsets was shown by rarefaction to be incomplete despite large depth.

On this clone itself: The antigen remains unidentified.

The CDR3 runs to 14 residues. Germline CDR1 is SGHNT and CDR2 is YYREEE (reference sequence). V was pared by 4 bases and J by 4 bases, with 12 bases between. The sequencing input was naive CD4+ T cells sorted from blood. Documented subset: CD45RA+ positively selected. J is TRBJ1-3 and V is TRBV5-4; no reliable D call. This sequence originates from a man in his thirties or forties in good health. The CDR3: CASSERSAGNTIYF. The CDR3 region has the DNA TGTGCCAGCAGCGAAAGGTCTGCCGGAAACACCATATATTTT.